The clone carrying this T cell receptor beta chain was detected only once. Its cognate antigen is unknown. The CDR3 extends over 15 amino acids. The germline gives CDR1 SGDLS, CDR2 YYNGEE. V lost 3 bases to trimming and J lost 1 base, with 10 bases between them. These data are taken from a study of Ad26.COV2.S vaccination and SARS-CoV-2 variants. The protocol was immunoSEQ multiplex PCR, while the TCRdb copy is restricted to in-frame clones and leaves out a portion. The data show about 39,000 clones, 65% to 90% seen once. Whole-study results and caveats: A substantial breadth of spike-specific CD8+ and CD4+ T cell responses after vaccination has been reported. Measurements of TCR breadth and depth may have given underestimates of the total T cell responses.

The chain uses TRBV9 and TRBJ2-2, with D perhaps being TRBD1 or TRBD2 (5 bases each). Sequences were derived from peripheral blood, sampled after recovery from COVID-19. This TCR came from a human donor who had recovered from COVID-19. The CDR3 spells CASSARGLNTGELFF. The CDR3 region has the DNA TGTGCCAGCAGCGCGAGGGGTCTGAACACCGGGGAGCTGTTTTTT.